This T cell receptor (beta chain) was identified during a study of early T cells in non-severe SARS-CoV-2 infection. Study-wide background: Sequencing targeted bulk RNA from unsorted whole blood, leaving chains unpaired.

About this clonotype: What it binds is unknown.

Germline V lookup: CDR1 MDHEN, CDR2 SYDVKM. V dropped 5 bases and J dropped 1; count of bases not matched to a gene: 5. This CDR3 has 15 amino acids. Study-level results: VDJdb matching, biased toward anti-spike CD8 responses, missed private and CD4 specificities.

Attached unique molecular identifiers marked individual cDNA molecules. TCRdb re-called the 5' RACE reads through MiXCR, storing one row per CDR3 protein. The sample consists of about 48,000 distinct CDR3 sequences, 8.5% to 10% of them appearing once. This TCR was sampled from an adult who was a healthcare worker with PCR-confirmed SARS-CoV-2 infection or an uninfected control (not recorded which). The source material was whole blood. The genes are TRBV28 and TRBJ1-3, with 7 bases aligning to TRBD1. The DNA of the CDR3 is TGTGCCAGCAGTATTTCACAGGGGTCTGGAAACACCATATATTTT. Translating gives CASSISQGSGNTIYF.